This T cell receptor (beta chain) comes out of a study of cytomegalovirus exposure and HLA in healthy donors. Study as a whole: Of all 380 or so donors who were genotyped, roughly 81% belonged to the Caucasian-associated ancestry cluster. General study findings and limits: V segments that were indistinguishable, TRBV6-2 and TRBV6-3 among them, were omitted from analysis. As a later analysis revealed, most CMV-associated TCR beta chains appeared HLA-restricted.

Primers for the PCR totalled 60 Vbeta and 13 Jbeta. The method was immunoSEQ multiplex PCR; TCRdb's version includes in-frame clones alone and lacks a portion of them. The top ten clones hold approximately 5.1% of a sample with under 130,000 clones, 60% to 85% of them seen once. With respect to this clone: The antigen is unknown.

With V trimmed by 3 bases and J by 4 bases, 15 bases remained unmatched. CDR1 is SGHDN, CDR2 FVKESK, per germline. The CDR3 length is 19 residues. The specimen sequenced was PBMCs. The receptor was derived from a female donor in good health and CMV-seropositive. The chain carries TRBV14 and TRBJ2-2; 9 nucleotides match TRBD2. CDR3 sequence: CASSHQGIGTSLLTGELFF. The CDR3 DNA sequence: TGTGCCAGCAGCCACCAGGGCATTGGGACTAGCCTACTCACCGGGGAGCTGTTTTTT.